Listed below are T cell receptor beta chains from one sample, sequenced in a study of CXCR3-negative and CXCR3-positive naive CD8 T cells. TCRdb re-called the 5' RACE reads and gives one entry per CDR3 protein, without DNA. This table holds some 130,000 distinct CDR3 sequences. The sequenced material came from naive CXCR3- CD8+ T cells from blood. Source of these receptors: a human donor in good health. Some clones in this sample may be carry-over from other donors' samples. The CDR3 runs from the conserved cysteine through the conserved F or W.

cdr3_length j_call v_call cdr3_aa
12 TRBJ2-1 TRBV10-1 CASSGTGDEQFF
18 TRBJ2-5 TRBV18 CASSPGLAESEEKETQYF
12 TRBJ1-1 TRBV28 CASSGDRDEAFF
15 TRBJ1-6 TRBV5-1 CASSSDRSYNSPLHF
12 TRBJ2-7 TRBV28 CASSFFRYEQYF
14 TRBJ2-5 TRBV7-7 CASSVRESQETQYF
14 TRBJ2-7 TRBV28 CASSFGRASYEQYF
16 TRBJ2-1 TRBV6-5 CASKWGRGRDYNEQFF
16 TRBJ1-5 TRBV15 CATSIRRAGWNQPQHF
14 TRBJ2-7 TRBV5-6 CASSLGQIPYEQYF
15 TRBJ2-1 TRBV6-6 CASSYSITSHNEQFF
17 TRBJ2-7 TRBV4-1 CASSQGAGTKSSYEQYF
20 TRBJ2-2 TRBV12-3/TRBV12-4 CASSPHPGYPEHSTAGELFF
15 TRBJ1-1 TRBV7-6 CASSLAQGALAEAFF
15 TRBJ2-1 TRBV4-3 CASSPTARGLTEQFF
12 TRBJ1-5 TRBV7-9 CASSLGVQPQHF
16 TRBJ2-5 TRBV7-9 CASSPRTGSFGETQYF
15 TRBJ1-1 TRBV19 CASSINYGGLTEAFF
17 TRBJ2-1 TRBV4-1 CASSPDSGTGTYNEQFF
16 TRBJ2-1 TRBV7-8 CASSLGVAGSYNEQFF
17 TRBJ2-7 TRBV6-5 CASSYSYSGTPNYEQYF
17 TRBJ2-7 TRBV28 CASSLISELAETYEQYF
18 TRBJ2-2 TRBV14 CASSQDQLGLLDPGELFF